This T cell receptor beta chain emerged from a study of blood T cell repertoires in COVID-19. Turning to the study itself: Sites across the United States, Italy and Spain contributed samples from acute and convalescent COVID-19. Nucleic acid was either cDNA or gDNA, and it came from T cells, B-cell-depleted T cells, or PBMCs.

Generated by immunoSEQ multiplex PCR, the TCRdb table keeps only in-frame clones and is missing some. The sample includes approximately 330,000 clones, approximately 90% seen only once; the top ten take 7.5% to 10%. The germline CDR1 and CDR2 sequences are SGDLS and YYNGEE. After removal of 6 bases from V and 9 bases from J, the junction contained 9 bases not matched to a gene. The CDR3 totals 13 residues. Seattle patients were enrolled during active infection and followed longitudinally. The receptor was derived from a man aged 25 to 45 with COVID-19, enrolled during active disease. V usage is TRBV9 and J usage is TRBJ2-1, with TRBD1 matching 7 bases. Material for sequencing was peripheral blood. The CDR3 DNA reads as TGTGCCAGCAACCTCGTGGGGACAGCTGAGCAGTTCTTC. This translates into CASNLVGTAEQFF.